Listed below are T cell receptor beta chains from one sample, sequenced in a study of cytomegalovirus exposure and HLA in healthy donors. Using immunoSEQ multiplex PCR, the repertoire was profiled, and TCRdb retains in-frame clones only, with some absent. Among roughly 190,000 clones listed, around 80% were seen once. What was sequenced was PBMCs. These receptors were taken from a woman aged 40-49 years in good health and CMV-seronegative. The CDR3 runs from the conserved cysteine through the conserved F or W. The D gene is left open where the match is weak. A row's size may be missing; if present it is once, few, many or a size class.

- - TRBJ1-3 TRBV4-3 TGCGCCAGCAGCCAAGAAGGCAGGTCCCTTGTCGACACCATATATTTT CASSQEGRSLVDTIYF
- TRBD2 TRBJ2-7 TRBV5-4 TGTGCCAGCAGCTTGACCGGGACTAGCGGGAACGAGCAGTACTTC CASSLTGTSGNEQYF
- TRBD1 TRBJ1-2 TRBV18 TGTGCCAGCTCAATGGACAGGGACTATGGCTACACCTTC CASSMDRDYGYTF
- TRBD1 TRBJ1-5 TRBV29-1 TGCAGCGTTGGAGGGACAGCTAGCAATCAGCCCCAGCATTTT CSVGGTASNQPQHF
- - TRBJ2-1 TRBV7-2 TGTGCCAGCAGCCCCTACTTCCCCTCCTACAATGAGCAGTTCTTC CASSPYFPSYNEQFF
- - TRBJ1-5 TRBV18 TGTGCCAGCTCACCACCTGGGGCCCTTGAGCCCCAGCATTTT CASSPPGALEPQHF
- - TRBJ1-5 TRBV19 TGTGCCAGTAGCCTACTTAACCCCGGTCAGCCCCAGCATTTT CASSLLNPGQPQHF
- - TRBJ1-2 TRBV27 TGTGCCAGCAGTTTAGCGGGGGACCCCAATTATGGCTACACCTTC CASSLAGDPNYGYTF
- - TRBJ1-1 TRBV10-3 TGTGCCATCAGTGCGAGGGACACTGAAGCTTTCTTT CAISARDTEAFF
- - TRBJ2-1 TRBV7-9 TGTGCCAGCAGAAAACAGGGCGAGCAGTTCTTC CASRKQGEQFF
- TRBD1 TRBJ1-5 TRBV2 TGTGCCAGCAGGGACAACAGACAGGGTAGCAATCAGCCCCAGCATTTT CASRDNRQGSNQPQHF
- TRBD2 TRBJ2-3 TRBV5-1 TGCGCCAGCAGCTTGGGGAACGGACTAGCGCCTAGCACAGATACGCAGTATTTT CASSLGNGLAPSTDTQYF
- - TRBJ2-3 TRBV7-7 TGTGCTAGCAGCTTGGAGCTCACAGATACGCAGTATTTT CASSLELTDTQYF
- TRBD1 TRBJ1-2 TRBV2 TGTGCCAGCAGTGCGTTACAGGGGCATGGCTACACCTTC CASSALQGHGYTF
- - TRBJ1-3 TRBV11-3 TGTGCCAGCAGCCGGGGGATCTCTGGAAACACCATATATTTT CASSRGISGNTIYF
- - TRBJ2-2 TRBV4-3 TGCGCCAGCAGCCAGCGCAACACCGGGGAGCTGTTTTTT CASSQRNTGELFF
- - TRBJ1-6 TRBV6-5 TGTGCCAGCAGTTACTCGAAGAACAGCAATTCACCCCTCCACTTT CASSYSKNSNSPLHF
- - TRBJ1-1 TRBV19 TGTGCCAGTAGTATAGCCCGGACTGAAGCTTTCTTT CASSIARTEAFF
- TRBD2 TRBJ2-7 TRBV7-2 TGTGCCAGCAGCCGGCGGACTAGCGGCACTTCCTACGAGCAGTACTTC CASSRRTSGTSYEQYF
- TRBD1 TRBJ1-1 TRBV7-8 TGTGCCACTAAGACAGGGGGCAACACTGAAGCTTTCTTT CATKTGGNTEAFF
few - TRBJ2-1 TRBV5-1 TGCGCCAGCAGCTTGAGGGGGCAGAGCTACGGGAGGGGGTCCTACAATGAGCAGTTCTTC CASSLRGQSYGRGSYNEQFF
once - TRBJ1-1 TRBV11-3 TGTGCCAGCAGCTTAGACCCCTCTTTGAACACTGAAGCTTTCTTT CASSLDPSLNTEAFF
few TRBD2 TRBJ2-3 TRBV4-2 TGTGCCAGCAGCCAAGAAACACTAGCGGGTGATTCGCTTTACGGCACAGATACGCAGTATTTT CASSQETLAGDSLYGTDTQYF
- TRBD1 TRBJ1-1 TRBV5-1 TGCGCCAGCAGCTCCGGGACAGGGAGGGTGAACACTGAAGCTTTCTTT CASSSGTGRVNTEAFF
- TRBD1 TRBJ1-5 TRBV6-4 TGTGCCAGCAGTGTACAGGGGGATAGCAATCAGCCCCAGCATTTT CASSVQGDSNQPQHF
- - TRBJ1-3 TRBV5-5 TGTGCCAGCAGCTCTATGCTCTCTGGAAACACCATATATTTT CASSSMLSGNTIYF
- - TRBJ2-2 TRBV7-9 TGTGCCAGCACGGCTAGTCTCGGGGAGCTGTTTTTT CASTASLGELFF